Reported below is one T cell receptor beta chain. Assay used: immunoSEQ multiplex PCR; TCRdb lists only in-frame clones, some missing. The sample includes fewer than 250,000 clones, over 80% seen only once; the top ten take around 6.4%. This specimen belongs to a study of blood T cell repertoires in COVID-19. This CDR3 has 12 amino acids. Germline V lookup: CDR1 MNHEY, CDR2 SVGAGI. V dropped 6 bases and J dropped 10 bases, with 15 bases sitting between them. The rearrangement joins TRBV6-5 to TRBJ1-2, with a weak D call TRBD1 (5 bases). Sequenced material: peripheral blood. This TCR derives from a woman aged 60-75 years with active or convalescent COVID-19. The CDR3 region has the DNA TGTGCCAGCAGCTCCCGCAGGGCGACCTACACCTTC. It encodes CASSSRRATYTF.